This T cell receptor beta chain was profiled in a study of blood T cell repertoires in COVID-19. Study background: Sites in the United States, Italy and Spain provided acute and convalescent COVID-19 samples. The analysed material was cDNA or gDNA that came from T cells, B-cell-depleted T cells, or PBMCs.

Repertoires were generated with immunoSEQ multiplex PCR, while TCRdb's copy carries only in-frame clones and drops some. The sample contains 320,000 or so clones, roughly 85% of which appear only once. Germline-derived CDR1 and CDR2 are LGHDT and YNNKEL (reference sequence). CDR3 length equals 16 residues. The V end lost 3 bases, the J end lost 3 bases, and 18 bases lay between the germline ends. The chain links TRBV3-1 (or the pseudogene TRBV3-2) to TRBJ2-7, with TRBD1 as a possible D gene (6 bases). The specimen was PBMCs or T cells enriched from blood (not recorded which). This TCR came from a woman in her 30s who had been exposed to COVID-19. As DNA, the CDR3 is TGTGCCAGCAGCCATACACCAGGGGATGCGCTCTACGAGCAGTACTTC. Protein sequence: CASSHTPGDALYEQYF.